Listed below are T cell receptor beta chains from one sample, sequenced in a study of CD8 T cells in ankylosing spondylitis. TCRdb reprocessed the 5' RACE reads via MiXCR and lists one record per CDR3 protein. There are about 540,000 distinct CDR3 sequences in the sample; about 12% occur only once, and approximately 7% lies in the top ten. The sample taken for sequencing was blood, either unsorted or a sorted T cell fraction (not recorded which). These receptors originate from a male donor with ankylosing spondylitis. The conserved cysteine and the conserved F or W are not part of the CDR3 here.

V gene | CDR3 protein
TRBV5-1 | ASSARSGLAMSEQF
TRBV11-2 | ASSPLVAGDRNEQF
TRBV5-1 | ASSPRTRNTEAF
TRBV20-1 | SARDPGTGGLTQY
TRBV12-3/TRBV12-4 | ASRTGLAAYEQY
TRBV9 | ASSADRGGAETQY
TRBV2 | ASSETGVVTDTQY
TRBV6-1 | ASRSPYAAF
TRBV10-3 | AIRTGTSGINTGELF
TRBV29-1 | SAAPDSLNTEAF
TRBV6-2/TRBV6-3 | ASSYSNTAGYNSPLH
TRBV5-1 | ASSSPGGQPPTGELF
TRBV2 | AMDGRSSTDTQY
TRBV27 | ASGELAGQTYEQY
TRBV10-3 | AIRGTGDSYEQY
TRBV12-3/TRBV12-4 | ASSNGGGIAYTGELF
TRBV5-1 | ASSATSDTDTQY
TRBV5-1 | ASSLASSQTYGYT
TRBV20-1 | SANSPGREGYEQY
TRBV5-1 | ASSFPDTEAF
TRBV29-1 | SVMDRVDEQF
TRBV5-5 | ASSFGGFTDYEQF
TRBV20-1 | SALTGEGKNIQY
TRBV29-1 | SVELISTQAF
TRBV6-1 | ASRSTGDDYGYT
TRBV3-1 | ASSQVWGAPDTQY
TRBV20-1 | SAREGGAEHYEQY
TRBV5-1 | ASSLNTRTPNNEQF
TRBV6-5 | ASSYETVNTGELF